The 25 T cell receptor beta chains in this list originate from one sample, sequenced in a study of Tregs in tolerant kidney transplant recipients. The protocol was immunoSEQ multiplex PCR, while the TCRdb copy is restricted to in-frame clones and leaves out a portion. This table has around 74,000 clones, about 98% appearing once. Sequenced material: CD4+ T cells from blood, taken before the transplant. The receptors were gathered from a human donor who received a combined kidney and bone marrow transplant.

The chain carries TRBV30 and TRBJ2-7, with 10 bases that match TRBD2. Germline CDR1 is GTSNPN and CDR2 is SVGIG (reference sequence). The CDR3 consists of 14 residues. V was pared by 7 bases and J by 11 bases, with 17 bases of the junction left unmatched. DNA for the CDR3: TGTGCCTACCGCCAGGGACTAGCGATCGAGGGGGAGTACTTC. Protein: CAYRQGLAIEGEYF.

The rearrangement joins TRBV9 to TRBJ1-2; weak D call: TRBD1 (5 bases). The length of the CDR3 is 13 residues. CDR1 and CDR2 from the germline V gene are SGDLS and YYNGEE. Trimming took 3 bases from V and 9 from J, leaving 15 bases between them. CDR3 amino acids: CASSADTRGRYTF. DNA for the CDR3: TGTGCCAGCAGCGCGGACACCCGAGGTCGCTACACCTTC.

This sequence joins TRBV6-1 and TRBJ1-2; TRBD1 is a possible D gene (5 bases). The V end lost 10 bases, the J end lost 8 bases, and 20 bases lay between the germline ends. CDR1 is MNHNS and CDR2 is SASEGT in the germline V gene. There are 13 residues in the CDR3. CDR3 protein: CATGRDRYKGYTF. Here the CDR3 DNA reads TGTGCCACCGGCAGGGATCGCTATAAGGGCTACACCTTC.

This clone has a single count. The chain combines TRBV5-4 with TRBJ2-1; the match to TRBD2 covers 14 bases. The germline V gene encodes CDR1 SGHNT and CDR2 YYREEE (reference sequence). Trimming at V came to 4 bases and at J to 8 bases, leaving 2 bases not matched to a gene. The CDR3 runs 14 residues. CDR3 protein: CASSGTSGSYEQFF. The CDR3 DNA reads as TGTGCCAGCAGCGGGACTAGCGGGAGCTATGAGCAGTTCTTC. Based on the CDR3 plus reference TRBV5-4 and TRBJ2-1, the full variable domain is ETGVTQSPTHLIKTRGQQVTLRCSSQSGHNTVSWYQQALGQGPQFIFQYYREEENGRGNFPPRFSGLQFPNYSSELNVNALELDDSALYLCASSGTSGSYEQFFGPGTRLTVL.

The rearrangement joins TRBV7-2 to TRBJ1-2; D might be TRBD1 (6 bases). The CDR3 length is 16 residues. Trimming stripped 1 base from V and 2 bases from J, with 14 bases between. The germline CDR1 and CDR2 sequences are SGHTA and FQGNSA. CDR3 sequence: CASSLVTATGNYGYTF. The CDR3 coding sequence is TGTGCCAGCAGCTTAGTGACCGCGACAGGCAACTATGGCTACACCTTC.

V is TRBV6-6 and J is TRBJ1-1; D is uncertain. The germline V gene encodes CDR1 MNHNY and CDR2 SVGAGI (reference sequence). V lost 0 bases, J lost 3 bases, and 5 bases lay in between. This CDR3 contains 13 residues. CDR3 bases: TGTGCCAGCAGTTACTCGAGGGACACTGAAGCTTTCTTT. Its translation: CASSYSRDTEAFF.

This chain links TRBV6-5 with TRBJ1-5; TRBD1 matches 7 bases. The CDR3 is 14 amino acids. V lost 6 bases and J lost 5; bases outside the gene matches: 7. In germline, CDR1 is MNHEY, CDR2 SVGAGI. In DNA form, the CDR3 reads TGTGCCAGCAGCCAACGGACAGGAGATCAGCCCCAGCATTTT. Protein: CASSQRTGDQPQHF.

The chain couples TRBV27 to TRBJ2-7; tentatively, D is TRBD1 (6 bases). The CDR3 extends over 16 amino acids. Germline values: CDR1 MNHEY, CDR2 SMNVEV (reference sequence). The V end lost 6 bases, the J end lost 1 base, and 19 bases lay between the germline ends. CDR3 DNA: TGTGCCAGCAGGCCGGTGGGGACAATCGGGTCCTACGAGCAGTACTTC. This encodes CASRPVGTIGSYEQYF.

This sequence joins TRBV7-2 and TRBJ2-7; 7 bases fit TRBD1. Germline values: CDR1 SGHTA, CDR2 FQGNSA. Losses at the gene ends were 0 bases for V and 7 bases for J; bases not matched to a gene: 9. This CDR3 spans 15 amino acids. CDR3 amino acids: CASSLASGTVKEQYF. CDR3 bases: TGTGCCAGCAGCTTAGCCTCCGGGACAGTGAAGGAGCAGTACTTC.

This clone was picked up one time. J is TRBJ1-1 and V is TRBV7-9; TRBD1 aligns across 8 bases. In germline, CDR1 is SEHNR, CDR2 FQNEAQ (reference sequence). The CDR3 sequence is 17 residues long. Losses at the gene ends were 0 bases for V and 2 bases for J; bases not matched to a gene: 8. The DNA of the CDR3 is TGTGCCAGCAGCTTAGCCCGGGCCGGGACAGGCAACACTGAAGCTTTCTTT. Protein sequence: CASSLARAGTGNTEAFF.

A single count supports this clone. This sequence joins TRBV7-8 and TRBJ2-3, with D possibly TRBD1 on 6 matching bases. This CDR3 contains 15 residues. V was clipped by 5 bases and J by 1 base, with 13 bases between them. Germline loops: CDR1 SGHVS, CDR2 FQNEAQ. The DNA of the CDR3 is TGTGCCAGCAGCCTATTATGGACAGGCACAGATACGCAGTATTTT. It codes for CASSLLWTGTDTQYF.

J is TRBJ2-7 and V is TRBV5-1; TRBD1 matches at 10 bases. CDR1 is SGHRS, CDR2 YFSETQ, per germline. There are 15 residues in the CDR3. J was trimmed by 3 bases and V by 4 bases; bases with no gene match: 7. Written as DNA, the CDR3 is TGCGCCAGCAGCCTAGGGACAGGGGAAGTCTACGAGCAGTACTTC. Translated: CASSLGTGEVYEQYF.

V gene TRBV7-9 combines with J gene TRBJ2-2; D possibly corresponds to TRBD2 (5 bases). The germline CDR1 and CDR2 sequences are SEHNR and FQNEAQ (reference sequence). The V end was cut by 7 bases, the J end by 1 base, with 7 bases between. The CDR3 has 13 residues. DNA of the CDR3: TGTGCCAGCACTCGGGGGAACACCGGGGAGCTGTTTTTT. Encoded protein: CASTRGNTGELFF.

The chain recombines TRBV7-6 with TRBJ2-3; TRBD2 aligns across 10 bases. V lost 5 bases to trimming and J lost 0 bases; unmatched junction nucleotides: 11. From germline, CDR1 is SGHVS and CDR2 FNYEAQ. This CDR3 contains 18 residues. The CDR3 nucleotides are TGTGCCAGCAGCACCCGGACTAGCGGAACGATTAGCACAGATACGCAGTATTTT. Its protein product is CASSTRTSGTISTDTQYF.

The chain recombines TRBV4-2 with TRBJ2-5; no clear D. Trimming took 0 bases from V and 0 from J, leaving 5 bases between them. The CDR3 sequence is 14 residues long. CDR1 is LGHNA and CDR2 is YNFKEQ in the germline V gene. The CDR3 region is CASSQDRYQETQYF. CDR3 bases: TGTGCCAGCAGCCAAGATCGGTACCAAGAGACCCAGTACTTC.

The chain has TRBV10-3 and TRBJ2-2; TRBD2 aligns across 8 bases. This CDR3 spans 14 amino acids. CDR1 and CDR2 (germline): ENHRY, SYGVKD. This chain's CDR3 is CASRNGGDTGELFF. The CDR3 coding sequence is TGTGCTTCACGCAACGGGGGGGACACCGGGGAGCTGTTTTTT.

The V call is TRBV6-6, the J call TRBJ1-1, with unresolved D. There are 13 residues in the CDR3. Germline CDR1 MNHNY, CDR2 SVGAGI (reference sequence). V lost 5 bases and J 1 base, leaving 8 bases between the germline ends. CDR3 residues: CASSIHQNTEAFF. The CDR3 nucleotides are TGTGCCAGCAGTATACATCAGAACACTGAAGCTTTCTTT.

This clone has only one observation. Other DNA sequences in this sample translate to the same CDR3. This rearrangement joins TRBV5-1 to TRBJ2-1; 9 nucleotides agree with TRBD1. CDR3 length: 15 amino acids. V was clipped by 0 bases and J by 3 bases; unmatched bases: 1. CDR1 is SGHRS and CDR2 is YFSETQ in the germline V gene. CDR3 sequence: CASSLGDRDYNEQFF. The DNA of the CDR3 is TGCGCCAGCAGCTTGGGGGACAGGGACTACAATGAGCAGTTCTTC.

The rearrangement links TRBV5-4 to TRBJ2-7, with TRBD2 matching over 8 bases. From germline, CDR1 is SGHNT and CDR2 YYREEE (reference sequence). After removal of 4 bases from V and 2 bases from J, the junction contained 11 bases not matched to a gene. The CDR3 covers 16 residues. This chain's CDR3 is CASSGGVSGSAYEQYF. CDR3 in DNA: TGTGCCAGCAGCGGGGGGGTAAGCGGGAGCGCCTACGAGCAGTACTTC.

Here the CDR3 reads CASSQELARVTDTQYF. The CDR3 DNA follows: TGCGCCAGCAGCCAAGAGCTAGCGCGGGTCACAGATACGCAGTATTTT. The gene calls are TRBV4-3 and TRBJ2-3, with a tentative D call TRBD2 (6 bases). Trimming stripped 0 bases from V and 2 bases from J, with 12 bases between. This CDR3 region has 16 residues. Germline V gives CDR1 LGHNA, CDR2 YSLEER.

The gene calls are TRBV7-2 and TRBJ2-5, with TRBD1 identical over 8 bases. V was pared by 5 bases and J by 5 bases, with 10 bases of the junction left unmatched. This CDR3 is built from 15 residues. Per germline, CDR1 SGHTA and CDR2 FQGNSA. In nucleotides, the CDR3 is TGTGCCAGCAGCCTCCGGACAGGGCTGTACGAGACCCAGTACTTC. Translated: CASSLRTGLYETQYF.

The CDR3 is CASTTGQRYNEQFF. The CDR3 DNA follows: TGTGCCAGCACGACAGGGCAAAGGTACAATGAGCAGTTCTTC. The chain is built from TRBV28 and TRBJ2-1; 7 nucleotides match TRBD1. V lost 7 bases, J lost 4 bases, and 7 bases stayed unmatched. Looked up from germline, CDR1 is MDHEN and CDR2 is SYDVKM. This CDR3 comprises 14 residues.

CDR3 sequence reads: CAISETSGRADTQYF. In nucleotides, the CDR3 is TGTGCCATCAGTGAGACTAGCGGGAGGGCAGATACGCAGTATTTT. This chain joins TRBV10-3 and TRBJ2-3; 13 bases fit TRBD2. There are 15 residues in the CDR3. With V trimmed by 2 bases and J by 4 bases, 0 bases remained unmatched. Germline lookup yields CDR1 ENHRY and CDR2 SYGVKD.

This clone was seen once. J is TRBJ2-7 and V is TRBV18, with TRBD1 identical over 8 bases. V shed 2 bases, J shed 0 bases, and the junction held 6 bases outside the gene matches. The CDR3 sequence is 16 residues long. Germline CDR1 KGHSH, CDR2 LQKENI. CDR3 nucleotides: TGTGCCAGCTCACCAGGTGACAGGGGTCGCTCCTACGAGCAGTACTTC. Encoded protein: CASSPGDRGRSYEQYF.

V gene TRBV11-2 combines with J gene TRBJ2-3, with TRBD2 matching 14 bases. J gave up 3 bases and V 5 bases, and 13 bases lay outside the gene matches. Per the germline V gene, CDR1 is SGHAT and CDR2 is FQNNGV. This CDR3 is built from 19 residues. In DNA, the CDR3 is TGTGCCAGCAGCCCAACCGGGACTAGCGGGGGAAAGGGGACAGATACGCAGTATTTT. As protein: CASSPTGTSGGKGTDTQYF.